This note documents a single T cell receptor (beta chain) sequence. The data derive from a study of blood T cell repertoires in COVID-19. Per the authors' pipeline: Cell counts per sample came from amplifying reference gene primers. Assay used: immunoSEQ multiplex PCR; TCRdb lists only in-frame clones, some missing. The V and J calls and clone size were taken over from that table, and D and trimming were inferred from the DNA. The sample consists of approximately 200,000 clones, around 80% of them appearing once. Germline CDR1 reads MNHEY; CDR2 reads SVGEGT. This CDR3 comprises 13 residues. Trimming cost V 2 bases and J 5 bases, with 9 bases left between them.

The sequence derives from a human donor in a cohort sampled during active COVID-19. The chain carries TRBV6-2 or TRBV6-3 and TRBJ1-1; unclear D gene. Sequencing used peripheral blood. The CDR3 loop is CASSYTRDTEAFF. The CDR3 nucleotides read TGTGCCAGCAGTTACACCCGGGATACTGAAGCTTTCTTT.